This passage covers 31 T cell receptor beta chains from one sample sequenced in a study of blood T cell repertoires in COVID-19. TCRdb's table, derived via immunoSEQ multiplex PCR, lists solely in-frame clones and lacks some. The repertoire includes some 180,000 clones, approximately 91% of them detected once, and around 5.1% sits in the top ten. Sequencing was done on a sample of peripheral blood. These TCRs come from a man between 18 and 35 years old with COVID-19, enrolled during active disease.

This clone is a singleton in its sample. The chain links TRBV7-9 to TRBJ2-3; weak D call: TRBD1 (6 bases). V lost 5 bases and J lost 2, with 14 bases in between. Germline V gene data show CDR1 as SEHNR and CDR2 as FQNEAQ (reference sequence). The length of the CDR3 is 15 residues. CDR3 residues: CASSDLQGPTDTQYF. The DNA of the CDR3 is TGTGCCAGCAGCGATCTCCAGGGGCCCACAGATACGCAGTATTTT.

A single count supports this clone. V and J are TRBV4-1 and TRBJ2-2; TRBD2 agrees at 14 bases. Per germline, CDR1 MGHRA and CDR2 YSYEKL. V dropped 1 base and J dropped 5; count of bases not matched to a gene: 3. This CDR3 has 17 amino acids. The CDR3 coding sequence is TGCGCCAGCAGCCAAGGACGACTAGCGGGAGGGACCGGGGAGCTGTTTTTT. This encodes CASSQGRLAGGTGELFF.

The sample holds one count of this clone. The chain carries TRBV24-1 and TRBJ1-2; unclear D gene. Germline loops: CDR1 KGHDR, CDR2 SFDVKD. CDR3 length equals 14 residues. Trimming shortened V by 2 bases and J by 4 bases, and 10 bases separated the two germline ends. The chain's CDR3 is CATSDSPPLYGYTF. Written as DNA, the CDR3 is TGTGCCACCAGTGATTCTCCCCCACTCTATGGCTACACCTTC.

In this sample, this clone turned up once. The chain links TRBV30 to TRBJ2-5; 13 nucleotides align to TRBD2. This CDR3 region has 15 residues. The germline V gene encodes CDR1 GTSNPN and CDR2 SVGIG (reference sequence). V lost 3 bases and J lost 4; bases outside the gene matches: 5. This CDR3 reads CAWRGTSGIGETQYF. The CDR3 nucleotides are TGTGCCTGGAGAGGGACTAGCGGGATTGGAGAGACCCAGTACTTC. Together with reference TRBV30 and TRBJ2-5, the CDR3 gives the full variable domain: SQTIHQWPATLVQPVGSPLSLECTVEGTSNPNLYWYRQAAGRGLQLLFYSVGIGQISSEVPQNLSASRPQDRQFILSSKKLLLSDSGFYLCAWRGTSGIGETQYFGPGTRLLVL.

A few counts support this clone. The J gene is TRBJ2-2, the V gene TRBV12-1; whether TRBD1, the table's D call, matches the DNA was not checked. TRBV12-1 corresponds to a pseudogene. The CDR3 is made up of 17 amino acids. CDR3 sequence reads: CASSFEGHSVNTGELFF. DNA for the CDR3: TGTGCCAGCAGCTTTGAAGGACACTCGGTGAACACCGGGGAGCTGTTTTTT.

The chain has TRBV18 and TRBJ2-7; the D gene is possibly TRBD2 (5 bases). Trimming shortened V by 8 bases and J by 7 bases, and 12 bases separated the two germline ends. The CDR3 sequence is 11 residues long. Germline loops: CDR1 KGHSH, CDR2 LQKENI. CDR3 DNA sequence: TGTGCCAGCCGGGCAGCGGAAGAGCAGTACTTC. Translated, it gives CASRAAEEQYF.

This clone was observed a single time. The V call is TRBV30, the J call TRBJ1-2; possibly TRBD1 for D (5 bases). The CDR3 length is 11 residues. Trimming pared 6 bases from V and 4 bases from J, leaving 9 bases between. Germline values: CDR1 GTSNPN, CDR2 SVGIG (reference sequence). The CDR3 spells CACGRAYGYTF. CDR3 nucleotide sequence: TGTGCCTGCGGCAGGGCCTATGGCTACACCTTC.

This sequence joins TRBV2 and TRBJ1-5; tentatively, D is TRBD1 (6 bases). Germline V gives CDR1 SNHLY, CDR2 FYNNEI. The CDR3 is 15 residues long. V was shortened by 6 bases and J by 0 bases, with 12 bases between the two germline ends. The CDR3 loop reads CASRVDSYSNQPQHF. CDR3 DNA: TGTGCCAGCAGGGTGGACAGTTATAGCAATCAGCCCCAGCATTTT.

The chain joins TRBV4-1 to TRBJ2-1; the match to TRBD2 covers 9 bases. The CDR3 has 18 amino acids. Germline-derived CDR1 and CDR2 are MGHRA and YSYEKL. J gave up 4 bases and V 0 bases, and 10 bases lay outside the gene matches. The DNA of the CDR3 is TGCGCCAGCAGCCAAGACGGTCTGGCGGGAGGGCCTTACAATGAGCAGTTCTTC. It is translated as CASSQDGLAGGPYNEQFF.

The rearrangement links TRBV7-8 to TRBJ2-2; tentative D call: TRBD2 (6 bases). The CDR3 loop spans 16 amino acids. CDR1 and CDR2 from the germline V gene are SGHVS and FQNEAQ. The V end was cut by 1 base, the J end by 2 bases, with 11 bases between. The CDR3 DNA follows: TGTGCCAGCAGCTTAGGGGACTCCAAAAACACCGGGGAGCTGTTTTTT. The encoded protein is CASSLGDSKNTGELFF.

The chain has TRBV10-2 and TRBJ1-5, with D maybe TRBD1 (5 bases). This CDR3 is built from 13 residues. V gave up 6 bases and J gave up 4 bases, with 10 bases separating them. Germline V lookup: CDR1 WSHSY, CDR2 SAAADI. CDR3 bases: TGCGCCAGCAGCCCGGACACTAATCAGCCCCAGCATTTT. Its translation: CASSPDTNQPQHF.

This clone appeared a single time. V gene TRBV30 combines with J gene TRBJ1-1; D remains unclear. V lost 4 bases and J lost 0, with 9 bases in between. CDR1 is GTSNPN, CDR2 SVGIG, per germline (reference sequence). The CDR3 sequence is 13 residues long. Written as DNA, the CDR3 is TGTGCCTGGACCTCACAAGTGAACACTGAAGCTTTCTTT. Protein product: CAWTSQVNTEAFF. Supplemented by reference TRBV30 and TRBJ1-1, the full variable domain reads SQTIHQWPATLVQPVGSPLSLECTVEGTSNPNLYWYRQAAGRGLQLLFYSVGIGQISSEVPQNLSASRPQDRQFILSSKKLLLSDSGFYLCAWTSQVNTEAFFGQGTRLTVV.

A few counts support this clone. This sequence joins TRBV7-8 and TRBJ2-3; D might be TRBD1 (5 bases). The CDR3 length is 14 residues. The germline V gene has CDR1 SGHVS and CDR2 FQNEAQ. V was clipped by 1 base and J by 1 base, with 6 bases between them. The CDR3 nucleotides are TGTGCCAGCAGCTTAGGACAGCGCACAGATACGCAGTATTTT. It translates to CASSLGQRTDTQYF.

V gene TRBV18 combines with J gene TRBJ1-1; 9 bases map to TRBD1. The CDR3 contains 16 residues. In germline, CDR1 is KGHSH, CDR2 LQKENI. After removal of 5 bases from V and 1 base from J, the junction contained 8 bases not matched to a gene. CDR3 sequence reads: CASSSEQGAQNTEAFF. As DNA, the CDR3 is TGTGCCAGCTCATCAGAACAGGGGGCACAGAACACTGAAGCTTTCTTT.

V and J are TRBV10-3 and TRBJ2-7; D may be TRBD1 (5 bases). The germline gives CDR1 ENHRY, CDR2 SYGVKD. The V and J ends lost 4 bases and 0 bases respectively, with 7 bases between them. The CDR3 is 13 amino acids. CDR3 sequence (DNA): TGTGCCATCAGTGGACAGACCTCCTACGAGCAGTACTTC. It is translated as CAISGQTSYEQYF.

In this sample, this clone turned up once. This sequence joins TRBV4-1 and TRBJ2-2; D perhaps matches TRBD1 (5 bases). The CDR3 has 17 residues. Germline CDR1 MGHRA, CDR2 YSYEKL. V was clipped by 3 bases and J by 3 bases, with 17 bases between them. The chain's CDR3 is CASSQPRAAVYTGELFF. CDR3 DNA: TGCGCCAGCAGCCAGCCCAGGGCGGCCGTTTACACCGGGGAGCTGTTTTTT.

V is TRBV5-4 and J is TRBJ2-1, with TRBD2 identical over 8 bases. With V trimmed by 4 bases and J by 0 bases, 12 bases remained unmatched. From germline, CDR1 is SGHNT and CDR2 YYREEE (reference sequence). This CDR3 contains 18 residues. Here the CDR3 DNA reads TGTGCCAGCAGCCCCCGCGGGGGGAGCCCGAGCTCCTACAATGAGCAGTTCTTC. Its translation is CASSPRGGSPSSYNEQFF. Full variable domain (remainder filled in from reference TRBV5-4 and TRBJ2-1): ETGVTQSPTHLIKTRGQQVTLRCSSQSGHNTVSWYQQALGQGPQFIFQYYREEENGRGNFPPRFSGLQFPNYSSELNVNALELDDSALYLCASSPRGGSPSSYNEQFFGPGTRLTVL.

This chain links TRBV2 with TRBJ2-3, with D unresolved. Trimming took off 8 bases at V and 4 bases at J, with 13 bases between the two ends. The CDR3 length is 13 residues. CDR1 is SNHLY and CDR2 is FYNNEI in the germline V gene. DNA of the CDR3: TGTGCCAGCCATCTCGGGTTTGCAGATACGCAGTATTTT. Its protein product is CASHLGFADTQYF. Full variable domain (outside the CDR3, taken from reference TRBV2 and TRBJ2-3): EPEVTQTPSHQVTQMGQEVILRCVPISNHLYFYWYRQILGQKVEFLVSFYNNEISEKSEIFDDQFSVERPDGSNFTLKIRSTKLEDSAMYFCASHLGFADTQYFGPGTRLTVL.

This clone was picked up a small number of times. V gene TRBV2 combines with J gene TRBJ1-1; 8 bases agree with TRBD1. The germline CDR1 and CDR2 sequences are SNHLY and FYNNEI. The trim removed 6 bases at V and 0 bases at J, leaving 9 bases unmatched. This CDR3 comprises 16 residues. The CDR3 nucleotides are TGTGCCAGCAGCCCGACAGGGGTGCGTATGAACACTGAAGCTTTCTTT. Protein sequence: CASSPTGVRMNTEAFF.

The chain employs TRBV7-9 and TRBJ1-1; D possibly corresponds to TRBD1 (5 bases). Germline V gene sequence: CDR1 SEHNR, CDR2 FQNEAQ (reference sequence). Trimming took off 5 bases at V and 7 bases at J, with 11 bases between the two ends. There are 12 residues in the CDR3. CDR3 protein: CASSASGGEAFF. The CDR3 DNA reads TGTGCCAGCAGCGCGAGCGGGGGTGAAGCTTTCTTT. Complete variable domain (other parts from reference TRBV7-9 and TRBJ1-1): DTGVSQNPRHKITKRGQNVTFRCDPISEHNRLYWYRQTLGQGPEFLTYFQNEAQLEKSRLLSDRFSAERPKGSFSTLEIQRTEQGDSAMYLCASSASGGEAFFGQGTRLTVV.

V gene TRBV6-5 combines with J gene TRBJ1-4; maybe TRBD1 (5 bases). V was cut by 7 bases and J by 10 bases, with 22 bases left in between. Per germline, CDR1 MNHEY and CDR2 SVGAGI. The CDR3 spans 15 residues. For the CDR3, the DNA is TGTGCCAGCACGGGGGGTCCGGCCCCAGAGGCAAAACTGTTTTTT. It translates to CASTGGPAPEAKLFF.

The chain has TRBV5-4 and TRBJ2-7, with D maybe TRBD1 (5 bases). CDR3 length equals 14 residues. V was clipped by 2 bases and J by 0 bases, with 9 bases between them. CDR1 is SGHNT and CDR2 is YYREEE in the germline V gene (reference sequence). CDR3 in amino acids: CASSFFDSSYEQYF. The CDR3 DNA follows: TGTGCCAGCAGCTTTTTCGACAGCTCCTACGAGCAGTACTTC. The full variable domain, its missing parts supplied by reference TRBV5-4 and TRBJ2-7, is ETGVTQSPTHLIKTRGQQVTLRCSSQSGHNTVSWYQQALGQGPQFIFQYYREEENGRGNFPPRFSGLQFPNYSSELNVNALELDDSALYLCASSFFDSSYEQYFGPGTRLTVT.

This sequence joins TRBV9 and TRBJ1-2; tentatively, D is TRBD1 (6 bases). Germline assignment: CDR1 SGDLS and CDR2 YYNGEE. Trimming took off 0 bases at V and 5 bases at J, with 11 bases between the two ends. This CDR3 region has 14 residues. CDR3 region: CASSVGTDLYGYTF. As DNA, the CDR3 is TGTGCCAGCAGCGTAGGGACAGATCTTTATGGCTACACCTTC.

The V call is TRBV24-1, the J call TRBJ1-2, with TRBD1 matching 9 bases. V gave up 3 bases and J gave up 8 bases; unmatched junction bases: 6. Per germline, CDR1 KGHDR and CDR2 SFDVKD. The CDR3 consists of 14 residues. The CDR3 region is CATSDQDRGGGYTF. The CDR3 bases are TGTGCCACCAGTGATCAGGACAGGGGAGGCGGCTACACCTTC.

V gene TRBV4-2 combines with J gene TRBJ1-1; D unclear. This CDR3 is built from 12 residues. Trimming left V 8 bases short and J 10 bases short, with 17 bases between. Germline values: CDR1 LGHNA, CDR2 YNFKEQ. The CDR3 region is CASCRRARGAFF. The CDR3 DNA follows: TGTGCCAGCTGCCGTCGAGCCCGAGGAGCTTTCTTT.

The V gene is TRBV2, the J gene TRBJ1-2, with D possibly TRBD1 on 5 matching bases. This CDR3 has 11 residues. Germline V gene sequence: CDR1 SNHLY, CDR2 FYNNEI. V lost 8 bases and J 8 bases, leaving 12 bases between the germline ends. The CDR3 loop is CASPTARGYTF. As DNA, the CDR3 is TGTGCCAGCCCGACAGCGAGGGGCTACACCTTC.

J is TRBJ1-1 and V is TRBV7-2, with D perhaps matching TRBD1 (5 bases). Germline V gene lookup returns CDR1 SGHTA and CDR2 FQGNSA. The CDR3 loop spans 16 amino acids. Trimming left V 5 bases short and J 2 bases short, with 18 bases between. CDR3 nucleotide sequence: TGTGCCAGCAGCGTCCACTGGGGGGGTGTCAACACTGAAGCTTTCTTT. Protein sequence: CASSVHWGGVNTEAFF.

The chain recombines TRBV4-1 with TRBJ1-2; no reliable D call. The germline gives CDR1 MGHRA, CDR2 YSYEKL. Trimming stripped 0 bases from V and 3 bases from J, with 5 bases between. The CDR3 is made up of 13 amino acids. This chain's CDR3 is CASSQDLYYGYTF. The CDR3 DNA reads as TGCGCCAGCAGCCAAGATCTCTACTATGGCTACACCTTC.

This clone came up a few times. The rearrangement links TRBV10-3 to TRBJ2-7; 12 bases match TRBD2. The germline V gene encodes CDR1 ENHRY and CDR2 SYGVKD. V was pared by 5 bases and J by 0 bases, with 5 bases of the junction left unmatched. This CDR3 has 16 amino acids. The CDR3 nucleotides are TGTGCCATCAGTAGGACTAGCGGGATAAGCTCCTACGAGCAGTACTTC. It encodes CAISRTSGISSYEQYF.

V gene TRBV6-6 combines with J gene TRBJ1-5; 7 bases are a match to TRBD1. V lost 5 bases and J lost 0; bases outside the gene matches: 7. Germline CDR1 reads MNHNY; CDR2 reads SVGAGI (reference sequence). This CDR3 comprises 16 residues. DNA of the CDR3: TGTGCCAGCAGTGTGACAGGGTTATATAGCAATCAGCCCCAGCATTTT. This codes for CASSVTGLYSNQPQHF.

The chain carries TRBV2 and TRBJ2-7; 11 bases align to TRBD2. J lost 2 bases, V lost 6 bases, and 6 bases had no gene match. Germline V gene data show CDR1 as SNHLY and CDR2 as FYNNEI. The CDR3 is 15 residues long. This CDR3 is CASRASGRTPYEQYF. The CDR3 nucleotides are TGTGCCAGCAGAGCTAGCGGGAGGACTCCCTACGAGCAGTACTTC.